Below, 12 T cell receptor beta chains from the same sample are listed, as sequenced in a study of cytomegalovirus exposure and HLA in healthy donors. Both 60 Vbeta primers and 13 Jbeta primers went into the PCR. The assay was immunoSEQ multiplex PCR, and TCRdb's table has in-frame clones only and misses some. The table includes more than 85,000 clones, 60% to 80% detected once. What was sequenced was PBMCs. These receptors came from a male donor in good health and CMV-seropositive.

The CDR3 protein is CASRMPGITTDTQYF. The CDR3 nucleotides read TGTGCCAGCAGGATGCCGGGAATTACCACAGATACGCAGTATTTT. This chain joins TRBV6-1 and TRBJ2-3; perhaps TRBD2 as D (5 bases). Germline V gene sequence: CDR1 MNHNS, CDR2 SASEGT. The V gene lost 6 bases and the J gene lost 2 bases, with 15 bases spanning the gap. This CDR3 has 15 amino acids.

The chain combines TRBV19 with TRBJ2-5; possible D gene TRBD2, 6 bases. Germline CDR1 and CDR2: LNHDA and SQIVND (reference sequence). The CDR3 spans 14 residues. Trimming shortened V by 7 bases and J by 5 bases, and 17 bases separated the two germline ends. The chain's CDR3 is CASKGSQSGETQYF. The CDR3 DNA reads TGTGCCAGTAAGGGCAGCCAAAGCGGGGAGACCCAGTACTTC.

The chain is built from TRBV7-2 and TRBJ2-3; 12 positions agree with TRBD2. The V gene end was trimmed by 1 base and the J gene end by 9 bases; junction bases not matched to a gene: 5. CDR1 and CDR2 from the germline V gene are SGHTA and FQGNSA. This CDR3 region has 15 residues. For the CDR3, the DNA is TGTGCCAGCAGCTTAGTGACTAGCGGGGGTTACACGCAGTATTTT. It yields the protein CASSLVTSGGYTQYF.

The CDR3 is CASSQEGVRTGELFF. CDR3 nucleotide sequence: TGTGCCAGCAGCCAAGAGGGAGTGAGGACCGGGGAGCTGTTTTTT. The genes are TRBV4-2 and TRBJ2-2, with TRBD2 as a possible D gene (5 bases). This CDR3 is 15 amino acids long. CDR1 is LGHNA and CDR2 is YNFKEQ in the germline V gene. Trimming removed 0 bases at V and 5 bases at J, with 10 bases between.

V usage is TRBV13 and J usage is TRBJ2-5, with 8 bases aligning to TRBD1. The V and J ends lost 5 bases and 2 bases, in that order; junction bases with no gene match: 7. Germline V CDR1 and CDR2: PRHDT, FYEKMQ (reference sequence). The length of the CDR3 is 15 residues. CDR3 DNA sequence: TGTGCCAGCAGCGAGGGACAGGAGTTTCAAGAGACCCAGTACTTC. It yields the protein CASSEGQEFQETQYF.

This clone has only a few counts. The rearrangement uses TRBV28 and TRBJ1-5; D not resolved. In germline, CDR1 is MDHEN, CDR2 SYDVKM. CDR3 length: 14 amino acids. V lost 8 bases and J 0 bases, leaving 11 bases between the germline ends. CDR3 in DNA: TGTGCCAGCCGGGCCGGGGATAGCAATCAGCCCCAGCATTTT. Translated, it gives CASRAGDSNQPQHF.

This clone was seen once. CDR3 bases: TGTGCCAGCAGCTTTCGGGACTCTGAGGTCAATGAGCAGTTCTTC. As protein: CASSFRDSEVNEQFF. The chain joins TRBV11-1 to TRBJ2-1; D perhaps matches TRBD2 (6 bases). This CDR3 has 15 amino acids. Germline V gene data show CDR1 as SGHAT and CDR2 as FQDESV (reference sequence). The V gene lost 3 bases and the J gene lost 6 bases, with 15 bases spanning the gap.

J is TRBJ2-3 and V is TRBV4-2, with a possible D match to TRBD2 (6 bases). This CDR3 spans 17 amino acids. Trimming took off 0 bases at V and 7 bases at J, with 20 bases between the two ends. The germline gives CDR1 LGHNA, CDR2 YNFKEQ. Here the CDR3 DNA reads TGTGCCAGCAGCCAAGATCCTGCTAGCGCAGTCTGGAATACGCAGTATTTT. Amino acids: CASSQDPASAVWNTQYF.

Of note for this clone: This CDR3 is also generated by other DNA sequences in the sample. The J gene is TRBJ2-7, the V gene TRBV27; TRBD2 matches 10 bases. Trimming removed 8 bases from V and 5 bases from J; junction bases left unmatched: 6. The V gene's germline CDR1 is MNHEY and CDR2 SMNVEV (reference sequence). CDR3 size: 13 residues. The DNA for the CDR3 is TGTGCCAGCTCGGGGACTAGCGAGGACGAGCAGTACTTC. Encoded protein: CASSGTSEDEQYF.

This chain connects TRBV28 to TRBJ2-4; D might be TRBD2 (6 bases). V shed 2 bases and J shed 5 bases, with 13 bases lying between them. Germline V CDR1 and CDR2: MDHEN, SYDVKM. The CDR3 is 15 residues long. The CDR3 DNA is TGTGCCAGCAGTTTAGGGGCGGGATCGCAAAACATTCAGTACTTC. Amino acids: CASSLGAGSQNIQYF.

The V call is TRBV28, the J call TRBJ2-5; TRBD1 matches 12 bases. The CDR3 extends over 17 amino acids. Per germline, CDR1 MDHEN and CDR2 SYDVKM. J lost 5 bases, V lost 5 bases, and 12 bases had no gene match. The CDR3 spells CASSPDAGTGGGETQYF. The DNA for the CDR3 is TGTGCCAGCAGTCCTGATGCAGGGACAGGGGGCGGGGAGACCCAGTACTTC.

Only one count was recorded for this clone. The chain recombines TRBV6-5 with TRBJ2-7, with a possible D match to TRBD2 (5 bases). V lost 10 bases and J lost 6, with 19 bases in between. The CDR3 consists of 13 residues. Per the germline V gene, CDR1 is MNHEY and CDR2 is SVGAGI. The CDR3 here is CATSPEAPGEQYF. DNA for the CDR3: TGTGCCACCTCGCCGGAGGCCCCCGGCGAGCAGTACTTC.